This T cell receptor beta chain came from a study of CD8 T cells in ankylosing spondylitis. Study-level results: Within ankylosing spondylitis blood, a TCR beta motif made up of roughly eight highly homologous variants appeared to be characteristic. As reported, disease-linked clones showed significant enrichment in matched ankylosing spondylitis synovial fluid.

CDR3 length equals 16 residues. Trimming removed 0 bases at V and 0 bases at J, with 9 bases between. CDR1 and CDR2 (germline): LNHNV, YYDKDF (reference sequence). This clonotype was found many times. Its antigen remains unknown. TCRdb called the 5' RACE reads again in MiXCR, with one record for every CDR3 protein. Altogether roughly 200,000 distinct CDR3 sequences are present, approximately 24% being singletons, with the ten largest covering around 6.3%. Material: blood, either unsorted or a sorted T cell fraction (not recorded which). The V call is TRBV15, the J call TRBJ2-4; D gene uncertain. This sequence was found in a male donor with ankylosing spondylitis or in good health (not recorded which). The chain's CDR3 is CATSRETRPAKNIQYF. The CDR3 DNA sequence: TGTGCCACCAGCAGAGAGACGCGACCAGCCAAAAACATTCAGTACTTC.